This T cell receptor (beta chain) was identified in a study of cytomegalovirus exposure and HLA in healthy donors. Notes on the study in general: Among the most significant clusters, several appeared linked to common viral pathogens in a later analysis. Prior analysis indicated that the majority of TCR beta V segments exhibited productivity approximately 87% or approximately 30% of the time. Among TCR sequences, most were rare, though some public TCRs appeared in many donors.

The germline V gene encodes CDR1 MNHEY and CDR2 SMNVEV (reference sequence). Trimming took 6 bases from V and 7 from J, leaving 9 bases between them. CDR3 length: 11 residues. In regard to this clone: Its matching antigen is unknown.

PCR used 60 Vbeta primers and 13 Jbeta primers. Sequencing was performed with immunoSEQ multiplex PCR; in TCRdb, only in-frame clones are kept and a portion is missing. Of about 150,000 clones in the sample, over 8% were seen once. The chain is built from TRBV27 and TRBJ1-1; D gene unclear. The sample comprised PBMCs. The sequence derives from a male donor in good health and CMV-seronegative. The CDR3 loop reads CASRTIGEAFF. For the CDR3, the DNA is TGTGCCAGCAGGACTATAGGTGAAGCTTTCTTT.